The sequence of this TCR beta chain was determined in a study of blood T cell repertoires in COVID-19 (TCRdb year 2020). For context, the study as a whole: The collaborator samples originated in the United States, Italy and Spain and spanned the acute and convalescent phases of COVID-19. The prospective study material was composed of cDNA or gDNA derived from T cells, B-cell-depleted T cells, or PBMCs. Deeply sampled blood TCRbeta repertoires from subjects exposed to, actively infected with, or recovered from COVID-19 were included in the dataset. A freely available public database, intended as a resource for researchers studying the immune response to SARS-CoV-2, is where the repertoires were released. The samples were drawn from the first 160 participants of the ongoing ImmuneRACE study and from 1,254 subjects provided by 6 global collaborators. Nearly every sample came with metadata listing a de-identified subject ID, COVID-19 status, age in years and sex. Where HLA class I and class II types were available, the types were taken from metadata supplied by the sample provider, not from assay-based typing. The paper's findings and limits, for the study overall: Clinical and demographic metadata were provided uncurated, with the amount varying by source and participant.

Trimming takes 0 bases off V and 6 bases off J; junction bases not matched to a gene: 3. Its CDR3 holds 14 amino acids, cysteine through phenylalanine. The retained sequence is limited to the CDR3, 42 bases, with the frame set at the first base. The germline V gene gives CDR1 as MRHNA and CDR2 as SNTAGT. TCRbeta CDR3 regions were amplified from genomic DNA using the immunoSEQ Assay, a bias-controlled multiplex PCR. The authors' pipeline ran thus. Nucleated cell counts per sample were estimated from amplification of reference gene primers within the assay. To quantify the absolute abundance of each unique TCRbeta CDR3 rearrangement, sequence reads were collapsed and filtered. For each sample, productive Simpson clonality was calculated by taking the square root of Simpson's diversity index across productive rearrangements. The table comes from immuneACCESS by way of TCRdb, which keeps in-frame sequences with V and J called. Part of the clones is missing from these tables; in studies checked, under half for an unresolved V gene and the rest for unknown reasons. The V and J calls and clone size are taken from that table; D and trimming were inferred from the DNA. Here the sample has more than 85,000 clones; 65% to 90% occur a single time. The top ten constitute more than 4% of the sample.

Notes on this clone: The clone's antigen remains unknown. The input lacks base qualities; no much larger clone sits a single base away.

The collaborating institutions used their own protocols to collect whole blood in K2EDTA tubes. For TCRbeta analysis, collaborator samples were shipped as frozen whole blood, as isolated PBMCs, or as DNA extracted from either sample type. Sample: peripheral blood. The sequence joins TRBV6-4 to TRBJ1-2; 8 central bases correspond to TRBD1. This clonotype originated in a man between 50 and 59 years old with acute or convalescent COVID-19. The CDR3 in this case is CASSDSQGAHGYTF. The nucleotides read TGTGCCAGCAGTGACTCCCAGGGGGCTCATGGCTACACCTTC.